A selection of T cell receptor beta chains follows, all from one sample in a study of T cell changes during pregnancy in multiple sclerosis. Data came from immunoSEQ multiplex PCR; TCRdb stores just in-frame clones and leaves some out. There are fewer than 65,000 clones in the sample; roughly 94% occur only once, and 0.31% lies in the top ten. The sequences come from CD4+ T cells from peripheral blood mononuclear cells, collected in the third trimester of pregnancy. These receptors originate from a female donor with multiple sclerosis, enrolled in a pregnancy study. CDR3s include the opening cysteine and the closing phenylalanine or tryptophan. Fields, in order: clone size, D gene, J gene, V gene, CDR3 DNA, CDR3 protein. The D gene is left open where the match is weak. Size is stated for part of the rows, as once, few or many counts, or as a class when the clone is expanded.

>NA|TRBD1|TRBJ1-6|TRBV5-5
TGTGCCAGCAGCCGCGCTGAAACAGGGGCGACCTATAATTCACCCCTCCACTTT
CASSRAETGATYNSPLHF
>NA|TRBD1|TRBJ1-3|TRBV5-1
TGCGCCAGCCAACCGGGACAGATCTCTGGAAACACCATATATTTT
CASQPGQISGNTIYF
>NA|TRBD2|TRBJ2-5|TRBV19
TGTGCCAGCCGGACTAGCGGGGATCGTGGCCAGTACTTC
CASRTSGDRGQYF
>NA|NA|TRBJ1-5|TRBV2
TGTGCCAGCCAATTGACAGTGAGCCTTAATCAGCCCCAGCATTTT
CASQLTVSLNQPQHF
>once|TRBD1|TRBJ1-4|TRBV7-2
TGTGCCAGCAGCGCACGCCGTGGGACAGCGCGTAATGAAAAACTGTTTTTT
CASSARRGTARNEKLFF
>NA|NA|TRBJ2-6|TRBV19
TGTGCCAGTAGTCATTACGGGGTCTCTGGGGCCAACGTCCTGACTTTC
CASSHYGVSGANVLTF
>NA|TRBD1|TRBJ2-1|TRBV11-3
TGTGCCAGCAGCCCAGGACAGGGGAGGAATGAGCAGTTCTTC
CASSPGQGRNEQFF
>once|NA|TRBJ2-7|TRBV1
TGCACCAGCAGCCATCCCGGGACTGGGACCTACGAGCAGTACTTC
CTSSHPGTGTYEQYF
>NA|TRBD1|TRBJ1-1|TRBV4-3
TGCGCCAGCAGCCAAGATTTGCCAGGGGGTGGGAGGAACACTGAAGCTTTCTTT
CASSQDLPGGGRNTEAFF
>NA|NA|TRBJ2-3|TRBV28
TGTGCCAGCACCCGACAGGCCGCCACAGATACGCAGTATTTT
CASTRQAATDTQYF
>NA|TRBD2|TRBJ2-5|TRBV7-2
TGTGCCAGCAGCGGTTCTAGCGGGAGGGCGCGGGAGACCCAGTACTTC
CASSGSSGRARETQYF
>NA|TRBD2|TRBJ2-1|TRBV2
TGTGCCAGCCTGACTAGCGGGACCGACTACAATGAGCAGTTCTTC
CASLTSGTDYNEQFF
>NA|TRBD1|TRBJ1-6|TRBV5-1
TGCGCCAGCAGCTCAGGGACAGGGGGTAATTCACCCCTCCACTTT
CASSSGTGGNSPLHF
>NA|NA|TRBJ2-6|TRBV5-1
TGCGCCAGCAGCCCAACTCCTGCTGGGGCCAACGTCCTGACTTTC
CASSPTPAGANVLTF
>NA|TRBD1|TRBJ1-2|TRBV19
TGTGCCAGTAACAGGGGATCTCGCTATGGCTACACCTTC
CASNRGSRYGYTF
>NA|NA|TRBJ1-1|TRBV6-1
TGTGCCAGCAGTGAAGCTCCCGGGGGAGAAGCTTTCTTT
CASSEAPGGEAFF
>NA|TRBD2|TRBJ2-3|TRBV11-2
TGTGCCAGCAGCTTAGGGTTAGCGGGAAGCACAGATACGCAGTATTTT
CASSLGLAGSTDTQYF
>NA|TRBD1|TRBJ2-7|TRBV25-1
TGTGCCAGCAGTACCTCGGACAGGGTTCACTCCTACGAGCAGTACTTC
CASSTSDRVHSYEQYF
>NA|TRBD2|TRBJ2-7|TRBV7-8
TGTGCCAGCAGCGTTAGCGGGCCCTCCTACGAGCAGTACTTC
CASSVSGPSYEQYF
>NA|NA|TRBJ2-1|TRBV4-1
TGCGCCAGCATGAGGGCCCCTTTGGTCAATGAGCAGTTCTTC
CASMRAPLVNEQFF
>NA|NA|TRBJ1-1|TRBV18
TGTGCCAGCTCACTGGCATTGAACACTGAAGCTTTCTTT
CASSLALNTEAFF
>NA|NA|TRBJ2-3|TRBV11-3
TGTGCCAGCAGTCTGGGCCCGGTATTGTATTTT
CASSLGPVLYF
>once|TRBD1|TRBJ1-1|TRBV19
TGTGCCAGTAGTATACGAGGACAGGCGAACACTGAAGCTTTCTTT
CASSIRGQANTEAFF
>NA|TRBD2|TRBJ2-2|TRBV6-1
TGTGCCAGCAGTGGACCCCCGGGGGGGGTGAACACCGGGGAGCTGTTTTTT
CASSGPPGGVNTGELFF
>NA|TRBD1|TRBJ2-7|TRBV5-1
TGCGCCAGCAGGATCGAACAGGGGGTGGGCGAGCAGTACTTC
CASRIEQGVGEQYF
>NA|NA|TRBJ2-1|TRBV5-6
TGTGCCAGCAGCTTGGTGGACCGAAGGGGTGAGCAGTTCTTC
CASSLVDRRGEQFF
>NA|TRBD2|TRBJ2-1|TRBV11-3
TGTGCCAGCAGCCCCAACCCCCGACTAGCCTTAGTCTACAATGAGCAGTTCTTC
CASSPNPRLALVYNEQFF
>NA|NA|TRBJ1-1|TRBV10-3
TGTGCCATCAAAGGGGATCCGAACACTGAAGCTTTCTTT
CAIKGDPNTEAFF
>NA|TRBD1|TRBJ1-4|TRBV12-5
TGTGCTAGTGGTCCAACAGGGGGTTCTGAAAAACTGTTTTTT
CASGPTGGSEKLFF
>NA|NA|TRBJ2-1|TRBV7-2
TGTGCCAGCAGACTAGCTACCCAAAATCTCGGTGAGCAGTTCTTC
CASRLATQNLGEQFF
>NA|NA|TRBJ2-7|TRBV5-7
TGTGCCACCCGATCAGGGGGGACTGCGGCCTACGAGCAGTACTTC
CATRSGGTAAYEQYF
>NA|TRBD2|TRBJ2-7|TRBV5-1
TGCGCCAGCAGCGGACGGACTAGCGGGACCTACGAGCAGTACTTC
CASSGRTSGTYEQYF
>NA|NA|TRBJ1-3|TRBV6-1
TGTGCCAGTACAGGGCGCTCTGGAAACACCATATATTTT
CASTGRSGNTIYF